This TCR beta chain was sequenced for a study of T cells in Graves' hyperthyroidism and ophthalmopathy. J gave up 10 bases and V 5 bases, and 20 bases lay outside the gene matches. CDR3 size: 16 residues. CDR1 and CDR2 from the germline V gene are GTSNPN and SVGIG (reference sequence). The CDR3 regions of TCR beta were amplified from RNA transcripts. With the HTBI primer set, the TCR CDR3 went through a first round of RT-PCR. TCRdb independently ran MiXCR on the multiplex PCR reads; one entry per CDR3 protein. The sample lists about 740,000 distinct CDR3 sequences; about 15% were seen once. This clonotype was seen at least ten times.

The chain joins TRBV30 to TRBJ2-1; the match to TRBD2 covers 7 bases. This TCR came from a woman aged 18-29 years with Graves' hyperthyroidism. The sequencing input was blood. CDR3 sequence reads: CAWGPLMGGGTGEQFF. The CDR3 DNA is TGTGCCTGGGGACCCCTTATGGGGGGAGGGACCGGGGAGCAGTTCTTC.